This T cell receptor beta chain was documented in a study of cytomegalovirus exposure and HLA in healthy donors. Study-wide background: Researchers found that about four fifths of fewer than 450 genotyped donors fell within the Caucasian-associated ancestry cluster. Study outcomes and limitations: Researchers counted 180 or so TCR beta chains as cytomegalovirus-associated. Cytomegalovirus status was reportedly diagnosed by the classifier with high specificity and sensitivity. Indistinguishability led to the exclusion of some V segments, TRBV6-2 and TRBV6-3 included.

It was with 60 Vbeta and 13 Jbeta primers that the PCR ran. Sequencing used immunoSEQ multiplex PCR; TCRdb keeps in-frame clones, though not all of them. Here the sample spans fewer than 30,000 clones, about 62% being singletons. Germline lookup yields CDR1 SEHNR and CDR2 FQNEAQ (reference sequence). This CDR3 has 12 amino acids. Concerning this clone: Its antigen remains unidentified. Its ends do not fully match the called genes, so a read error is possible.

Sequencing input: PBMCs. The receptor was derived from a male donor in good health and CMV-seropositive. V and J are TRBV7-9 and TRBJ1-3; 8 positions match TRBD1. CDR3 nucleotides: TGTGCCAGCAGCCCTCACCGGGACAGGCCGAATTTT. Its translation: CASSPHRDRPNF.